The sequence of this T cell receptor beta chain was determined in a study of blood T cell repertoires in COVID-19. Across the whole study: T cells, B-cell-depleted T cells, or PBMCs provided the cDNA or gDNA that served as material.

This clone appeared a few times. Germline CDR1 SGHRS, CDR2 YFSETQ. V lost 6 bases to trimming and J lost 1 base, with 19 bases between them. The CDR3 has 16 amino acids. The study recruited people aged 18 to 89 years across approximately 24 US areas. As handled by the study authors: The authors estimated nucleated cell counts from reference gene primer amplification. The protocol was immunoSEQ multiplex PCR, while the TCRdb copy is restricted to in-frame clones and leaves out a portion. V and J calls and clone size are copied from that table; D and trimming were computed from the DNA. The sample records 250,000 to 400,000 clones, under 90% being singletons.

The specimen was PBMCs or T cells enriched from blood (not recorded which). This sequence was found in a man aged 55 to 70 who had recovered from COVID-19. The gene calls are TRBV5-1 and TRBJ1-1; TRBD1 is a possible D gene (5 bases). CDR3 DNA: TGCGCCAGCAACGGGGGATCGGGGACGGGGAACACTGAAGCTTTCTTT. Its protein is CASNGGSGTGNTEAFF.